This TCR beta chain is drawn from a study of T cell responses to AZD1222 COVID-19 vaccine. Germline values: CDR1 ENHRY, CDR2 SYGVKD. Trimming removed 5 bases at V and 4 bases at J, with 8 bases between. The CDR3 has 13 amino acids. In the case of this clone: As yet, its antigen is unknown.

Study-wide points: The span of vaccine-associated CD4 TCRs extended across spike, with dominance at 160-218 and 743-854. At baseline, just a handful of AZD1222 recipients tested seropositive.

Here immunoSEQ multiplex PCR was the method, and the copy in TCRdb shows in-frame clones only, minus some. The sample consists of 80,000 to 90,000 clones, around nine tenths of them appearing once. The TCR sequence derives from an adult in good health. Sequencing was performed on peripheral blood, taken on day 0 of MenACWY control vaccination. The chain employs TRBV10-3 and TRBJ1-4, with D tentatively TRBD1 (5 bases). DNA of the CDR3: TGTGCCATCAGTCTGACAGTTAATGAAAAACTGTTTTTT. Translation: CAISLTVNEKLFF.